The entry that follows covers one TCR beta chain sequence. The antigen remains undetermined. One entry per CDR3 protein results from TCRdb running MiXCR on the 5' RACE reads. The data show about 720,000 distinct CDR3 sequences, over 15% seen once. The data originate from a study of identical twins. Study-level points and caveats: For monozygotic twins, models underestimated out-of-frame TCR alpha sharing.

Trimming took 0 bases from V and 0 from J, leaving 9 bases between them. Germline V gives CDR1 LNHNV, CDR2 YYDKDF (reference sequence). The CDR3 extends over 15 amino acids. These same records also appear under a second study, on T cells expressing NK-cell markers.

The sample taken for sequencing was PBMCs. The TCR was taken from a woman aged 18-29 years in good health. V gene TRBV15 combines with J gene TRBJ2-7; D is perhaps TRBD2 (5 bases). CDR3 in DNA: TGTGCCACCAGCAGAGATCGGGGAGCCTCCTACGAGCAGTACTTC. Protein: CATSRDRGASYEQYF. The full variable domain, completed using reference TRBV15 and TRBJ2-7, is DAMVIQNPRYQVTQFGKPVTLSCSQTLNHNVMYWYQQKSSQAPKLLFHYYDKDFNNEADTPDNFQSRRPNTSFCFLDIRSPGLGDTAMYLCATSRDRGASYEQYFGPGTRLTVT.